The clone carrying this T cell receptor (beta chain) was seen a few times. These data belong to a study of T cells after yellow fever vaccination. Overall study results and limits: Reappearing after the booster were most of the clones from primary vaccination (roughly 95% CD4, roughly 86% CD8).

TCRdb ran MiXCR on the 5' RACE reads and lists one entry per CDR3 protein. The sample holds approximately 85,000 distinct CDR3 sequences, about 14% seen once. This CDR3 is 11 amino acids long. Germline V CDR1 and CDR2: SQVTM, ANQGSEA. With 4 bases removed from V and 8 bases from J, the gap between germline ends came to 11 bases. The TCR was taken from a young man who received the YFV17D yellow fever vaccine. This chain uses TRBV29-1 with TRBJ1-2; no firm D call. Source: CD8+ T cells not binding an NS4B(214-222) dextramer, sorted from PBMCs, taken about 20 days after the first yellow fever vaccination. The DNA of the CDR3 is TGCAGCGTTGCATTGACCGGCGGCTACACCTTC. It translates to CSVALTGGYTF.